This T cell receptor beta chain comes out of a study of spatial heterogeneity in lung cancer. Study overall: The donors were approximately 70 patients with non-small cell lung cancer that was early-stage and untreated. Among detected sequences, beta-chain ones consistently exceeded alpha-chain ones in number. Available follow-up PBMC samples were sequenced, at a median of about 2 years post-resection.

TCRdb reanalysed the 5' RACE reads using MiXCR and keeps one entry per CDR3 protein. In the table there are around 32,000 distinct CDR3 sequences, 8.5% to 12% of which are singletons. This clonotype has at least ten counts. The time point here: blood at routine non-recurrence follow-up after resection. No cell sorting; template was whole RNA from tumor, lung tissue or PBMC. This CDR3 is 18 amino acids long. Trimming took 5 bases from V and 6 from J, leaving 26 bases between them. Germline V gene sequence: CDR1 MNHEY, CDR2 SVGEGT. The input for sequencing was PBMCs, taken at follow-up. The V gene is TRBV6-2 or TRBV6-3, the J gene TRBJ1-5; D is unclear. The receptor comes from a female donor with early-stage non-small cell lung cancer. DNA for the CDR3: TGTGCCAGCAGTCAGAATCCACACCGGGAAGATGCTTTTCAGCCCCAGCATTTT. Residues: CASSQNPHREDAFQPQHF.